This T cell receptor (beta chain) was found in a study of vaccination effects on CD4 cells after COVID-19. The table came from immunoSEQ multiplex PCR; TCRdb's copy has only in-frame clones and leaves some out. Of almost 70,000 clones listed, 74% are singletons. This CDR3 contains 14 residues. Germline CDR1 is MNHEY and CDR2 is SVGAGI. V lost 2 bases, J lost 8 bases, and 15 bases lay in between. Details on this clone: The target antigen is unknown.

Antigen-specific CD4+ T cells expanded by the ViraFEST assay with viral peptide pools were then sequenced. Between days 9 and 11 of culture, CD4+ T cells were separated out. Vaccine administered to participants consisted of two doses of either BNT162b2 or mRNA-1273. The chain recombines TRBV6-5 with TRBJ1-2; D gene unclear. Sequenced material: CD4+ T cells from PBMCs cultured with HCoV-229E spike peptides, taken after COVID-19 vaccination. This TCR came from a human donor who received a COVID-19 vaccine. The DNA for the CDR3 is TGTGCCAGCAGTTACCGGAGGCTTACGGAGGGCTACACCTTC. It specifies CASSYRRLTEGYTF.